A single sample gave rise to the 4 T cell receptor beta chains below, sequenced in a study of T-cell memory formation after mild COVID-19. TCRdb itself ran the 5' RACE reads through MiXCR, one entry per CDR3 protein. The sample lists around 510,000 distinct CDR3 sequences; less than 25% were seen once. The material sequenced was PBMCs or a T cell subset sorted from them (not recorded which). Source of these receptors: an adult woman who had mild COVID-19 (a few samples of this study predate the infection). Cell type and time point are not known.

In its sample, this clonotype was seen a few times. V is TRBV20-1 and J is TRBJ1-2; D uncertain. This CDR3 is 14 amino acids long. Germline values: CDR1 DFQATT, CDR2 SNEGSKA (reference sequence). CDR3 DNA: TGCAGCTGTCCCACCGGCGCCGCTAACTATGGCTACACCTTC. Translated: CSCPTGAANYGYTF.

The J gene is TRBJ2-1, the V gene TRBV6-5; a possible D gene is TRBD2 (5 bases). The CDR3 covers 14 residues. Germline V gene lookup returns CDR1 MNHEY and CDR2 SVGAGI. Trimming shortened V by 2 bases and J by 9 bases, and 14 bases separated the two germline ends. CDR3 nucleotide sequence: TGTGCCAGCAGTTACGGGAGTCCAGAGGGTGAGCAGTTCTTC. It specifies CASSYGSPEGEQFF.

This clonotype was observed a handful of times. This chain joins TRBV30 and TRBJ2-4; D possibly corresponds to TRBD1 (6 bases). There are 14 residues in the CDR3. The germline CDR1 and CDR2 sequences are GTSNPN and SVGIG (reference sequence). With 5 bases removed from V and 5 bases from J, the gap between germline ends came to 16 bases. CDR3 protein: CAWLSDRIQNIQYF. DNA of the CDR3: TGTGCCTGGCTTAGCGACAGGATTCAAAACATTCAGTACTTC. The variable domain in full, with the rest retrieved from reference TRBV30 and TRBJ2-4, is SQTIHQWPATLVQPVGSPLSLECTVEGTSNPNLYWYRQAAGRGLQLLFYSVGIGQISSEVPQNLSASRPQDRQFILSSKKLLLSDSGFYLCAWLSDRIQNIQYFGAGTRLSVL.

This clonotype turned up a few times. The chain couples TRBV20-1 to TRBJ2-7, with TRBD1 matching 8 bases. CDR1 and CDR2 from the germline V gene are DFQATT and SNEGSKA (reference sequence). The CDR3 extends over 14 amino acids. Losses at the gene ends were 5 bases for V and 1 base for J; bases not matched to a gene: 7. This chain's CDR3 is CSAPGGGHSYEQYF. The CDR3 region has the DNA TGCAGTGCTCCAGGGGGCGGACATTCCTACGAGCAGTACTTC.